What follows are 11 T cell receptor beta chains derived from one specimen sequenced in a study of cytomegalovirus exposure and HLA in healthy donors. The PCR had 60 Vbeta and 13 Jbeta primers. Clones were sequenced by immunoSEQ multiplex PCR, and TCRdb holds only the in-frame ones, with some missing. The sample carries around 220,000 clones, 83% recorded once. Input material: PBMCs. These receptors were collected from a girl aged 10 to 17 in good health and CMV-seronegative.

Written as DNA, the CDR3 is TGTGCCAGCAGTCCATCACCCAGGGGTGGAGATACGCAGTATTTT. Translating it yields CASSPSPRGGDTQYF. The V gene is TRBV28, the J gene TRBJ2-3; TRBD1 is a possible D gene (6 bases). Germline lookup yields CDR1 MDHEN and CDR2 SYDVKM. The CDR3 length is 15 residues. Trimming took off 5 bases at V and 5 bases at J, with 17 bases between the two ends.

The rearrangement links TRBV11-1 to TRBJ1-1; 7 bases align to TRBD1. V dropped 2 bases and J dropped 8; count of bases not matched to a gene: 5. Germline CDR1 and CDR2: SGHAT and FQDESV (reference sequence). This CDR3 spans 13 amino acids. The CDR3 DNA follows: TGTGCCAGCAGCTTAACAGGGGCGACCGAAGCTTTCTTT. It codes for CASSLTGATEAFF.

CDR3 protein: CASSSLRDRAGPNYGYTF. The CDR3 DNA reads as TGTGCCAGCAGTTCGCTCCGGGACAGGGCGGGACCTAACTATGGCTACACCTTC. The V and J genes are TRBV28 and TRBJ1-2; 9 bases fit TRBD1. This CDR3 spans 18 amino acids. Germline CDR1 is MDHEN and CDR2 is SYDVKM. With V trimmed by 4 bases and J by 0 bases, 12 bases remained unmatched.

The chain employs TRBV5-8 and TRBJ2-7; 9 bases agree with TRBD1. Trimming took 2 bases from V and 3 from J; bases not matched to a gene: 6. The CDR3 has 15 residues. Germline V gives CDR1 SGHTS, CDR2 YDEGEE. The DNA of the CDR3 is TGTGCCAGCAGCTTTGGGGGACAGGGTTACTACGAGCAGTACTTC. Translation gives CASSFGGQGYYEQYF. Full variable domain (rest looked up from reference TRBV5-8 and TRBJ2-7): EAGVTQSPTHLIKTRGQQATLRCSPISGHTSVYWYQQALGLGLQFLLWYDEGEERNRGNFPPRFSGRQFPNYSSELNVNALELEDSALYLCASSFGGQGYYEQYFGPGTRLTVT.

J is TRBJ2-5 and V is TRBV7-9; D ambiguous. This CDR3 region has 11 residues. The germline V gene has CDR1 SEHNR and CDR2 FQNEAQ (reference sequence). V was trimmed by 5 bases and J by 3 bases, leaving 4 bases between them. As DNA, the CDR3 is TGTGCCAGCAGCCAAAAAGAGACCCAGTACTTC. It translates to CASSQKETQYF.

This chain connects TRBV7-9 to TRBJ2-3, with D possibly TRBD1 on 5 matching bases. Trimming removed 1 base at V and 0 bases at J, with 11 bases between. The CDR3 totals 16 residues. Germline V gene sequence: CDR1 SEHNR, CDR2 FQNEAQ (reference sequence). CDR3 amino acids: CASSLETETSTDTQYF. The CDR3 bases are TGTGCCAGCAGCTTAGAGACAGAAACTAGCACAGATACGCAGTATTTT.

The chain couples TRBV18 to TRBJ2-2, with 9 bases lining up with TRBD1. V dropped 1 base and J dropped 5; count of bases not matched to a gene: 2. Looked up from germline, CDR1 is KGHSH and CDR2 is LQKENI. The CDR3 consists of 15 residues. The chain's CDR3 is CASSPRDRATGELFF. Here the CDR3 DNA reads TGTGCCAGCTCACCACGGGACAGGGCGACCGGGGAGCTGTTTTTT.

This chain joins TRBV25-1 and TRBJ2-3; possibly TRBD2 for D (6 bases). The V gene's germline CDR1 is MGHDK and CDR2 SYGVNS. This CDR3 is built from 15 residues. Trimming took off 6 bases at V and 2 bases at J, with 15 bases between the two ends. CDR3 bases: TGTGCCAGCAGAAGAAGCCGGGACTCCACAGATACGCAGTATTTT. As protein: CASRRSRDSTDTQYF. The full variable domain, completed using reference TRBV25-1 and TRBJ2-3, is EADIYQTPRYLVIGTGKKITLECSQTMGHDKMYWYQQDPGMELHLIHYSYGVNSTEKGDLSSESTVSRIRTEHFPLTLESARPSHTSQYLCASRRSRDSTDTQYFGPGTRLTVL.

The rearrangement joins TRBV29-1 to TRBJ2-3; the match to TRBD2 covers 9 bases. CDR1 is SQVTM, CDR2 ANQGSEA, per germline. The V gene end was trimmed by 4 bases and the J gene end by 0 bases; junction bases not matched to a gene: 2. The CDR3 contains 14 residues. CDR3 protein: CSVGGRASTDTQYF. As DNA, the CDR3 is TGCAGCGTTGGCGGGAGGGCTAGCACAGATACGCAGTATTTT.

This rearrangement joins TRBV7-2 to TRBJ1-3, with TRBD1 matching over 8 bases. CDR1 and CDR2 (germline): SGHTA, FQGNSA. The V and J ends lost 3 bases and 7 bases, in that order; junction bases with no gene match: 2. The CDR3 sequence is 13 residues long. CDR3 bases: TGTGCCAGCAGCTTTCAGGGGGCTAACACCATATATTTT. Its translation: CASSFQGANTIYF. Based on the CDR3 plus reference TRBV7-2 and TRBJ1-3, the full variable domain is GAGVSQSPSNKVTEKGKDVELRCDPISGHTALYWYRQSLGQGLEFLIYFQGNSAPDKSGLPSDRFSAERTGGSVSTLTIQRTQQEDSAVYLCASSFQGANTIYFGEGSWLTVV.

This clone was counted once. The chain combines TRBV5-1 with TRBJ1-2; 7 bases agree with TRBD1. V shed 5 bases and J 2 bases; nucleotides not matched to a gene: 18. Germline V gives CDR1 SGHRS, CDR2 YFSETQ. This CDR3 is 18 amino acids long. The CDR3 DNA follows: TGCGCCAGCAGGGATCCTGACAGGGCGTTATTTCCGAACTATGGCTACACCTTC. It translates to CASRDPDRALFPNYGYTF.